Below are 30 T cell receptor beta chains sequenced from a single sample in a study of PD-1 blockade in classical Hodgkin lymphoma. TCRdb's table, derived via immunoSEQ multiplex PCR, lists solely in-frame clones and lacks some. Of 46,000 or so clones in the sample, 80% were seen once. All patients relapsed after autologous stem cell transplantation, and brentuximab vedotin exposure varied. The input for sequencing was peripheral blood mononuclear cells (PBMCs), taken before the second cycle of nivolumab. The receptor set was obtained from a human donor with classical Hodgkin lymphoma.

This chain's CDR3 is CAWSLLQETQYF. The CDR3, as DNA: TGTGCCTGGAGCCTATTACAAGAGACCCAGTACTTC. This rearrangement joins TRBV30 to TRBJ2-5; no clear D. Germline V CDR1 and CDR2: GTSNPN, SVGIG (reference sequence). The CDR3 contains 12 residues. V was pared by 3 bases and J by 2 bases, with 7 bases between.

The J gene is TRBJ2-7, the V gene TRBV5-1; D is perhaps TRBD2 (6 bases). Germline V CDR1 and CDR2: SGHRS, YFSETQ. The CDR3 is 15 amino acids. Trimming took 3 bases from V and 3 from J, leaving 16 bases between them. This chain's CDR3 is CASSWAAGTNYEQYF. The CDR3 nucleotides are TGCGCCAGCAGCTGGGCGGCGGGAACGAACTACGAGCAGTACTTC. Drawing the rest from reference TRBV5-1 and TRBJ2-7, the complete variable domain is KAGVTQTPRYLIKTRGQQVTLSCSPISGHRSVSWYQQTPGQGLQFLFEYFSETQRNKGNFPGRFSGRQFSNSRSEMNVSTLELGDSALYLCASSWAAGTNYEQYFGPGTRLTVT.

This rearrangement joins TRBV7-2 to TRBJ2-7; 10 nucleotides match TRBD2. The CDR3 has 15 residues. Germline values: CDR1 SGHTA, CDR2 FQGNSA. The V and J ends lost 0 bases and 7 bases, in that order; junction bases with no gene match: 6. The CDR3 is CASSLAALAGVEQYF. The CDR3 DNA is TGTGCCAGCAGCTTAGCAGCGCTAGCGGGAGTTGAGCAGTACTTC.

In nucleotides, the CDR3 is TGCGCCAGCAGCTTCTCACAGGGGGCGTCCGTCAACACCGGGGAGCTGTTTTTT. It is translated as CASSFSQGASVNTGELFF. This chain uses TRBV5-1 with TRBJ2-2; TRBD1 matches at 9 bases. The CDR3 consists of 18 residues. V trimming: 2 bases; J trimming: 2 bases; junction bases outside the gene matches: 10. Germline V gene lookup returns CDR1 SGHRS and CDR2 YFSETQ.

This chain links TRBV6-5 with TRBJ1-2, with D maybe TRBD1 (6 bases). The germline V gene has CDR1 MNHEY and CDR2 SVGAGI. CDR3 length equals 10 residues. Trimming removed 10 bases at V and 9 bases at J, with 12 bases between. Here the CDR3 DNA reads TGTGCCACCTGGGGGGGGCGCTACACCTTC. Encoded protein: CATWGGRYTF.

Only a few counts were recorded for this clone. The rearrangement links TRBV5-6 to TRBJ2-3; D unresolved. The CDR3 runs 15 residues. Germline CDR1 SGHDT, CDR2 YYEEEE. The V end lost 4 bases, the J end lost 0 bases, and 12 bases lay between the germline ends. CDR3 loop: CASSTTHPSTDTQYF. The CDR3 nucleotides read TGTGCCAGCAGCACAACACACCCTAGCACAGATACGCAGTATTTT.

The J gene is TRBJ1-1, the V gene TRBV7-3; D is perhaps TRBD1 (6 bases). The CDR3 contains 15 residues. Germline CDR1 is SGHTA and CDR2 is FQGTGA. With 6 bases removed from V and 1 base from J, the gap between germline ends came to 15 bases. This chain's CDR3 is CASRLTYRANTEAFF. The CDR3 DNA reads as TGTGCCAGCAGACTCACCTACAGGGCGAACACTGAAGCTTTCTTT.

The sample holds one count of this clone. CDR3 amino acids: CASSSTGAGELFF. In nucleotides, the CDR3 is TGTGCCAGCAGCTCCACTGGGGCCGGGGAGCTGTTTTTT. The J gene is TRBJ2-2, the V gene TRBV7-3; D is undetermined. V lost 4 bases and J lost 6, with 9 bases in between. From germline, CDR1 is SGHTA and CDR2 FQGTGA. The CDR3 has 13 amino acids.

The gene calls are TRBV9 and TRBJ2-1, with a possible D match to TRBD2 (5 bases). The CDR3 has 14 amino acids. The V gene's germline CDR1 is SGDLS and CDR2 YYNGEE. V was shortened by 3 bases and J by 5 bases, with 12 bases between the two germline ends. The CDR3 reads CASSATAGHNEQFF. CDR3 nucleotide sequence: TGTGCCAGCAGCGCTACCGCGGGCCACAATGAGCAGTTCTTC.

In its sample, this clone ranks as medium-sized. CDR3 residues: CAISGSGTVNTEAFF. The CDR3 coding sequence is TGTGCCATCAGCGGCTCCGGGACAGTGAACACTGAAGCTTTCTTT. J is TRBJ1-1 and V is TRBV10-3; TRBD1 agrees at 7 bases. Germline-derived CDR1 and CDR2 are ENHRY and SYGVKD. The CDR3 sequence is 15 residues long. After removal of 6 bases from V and 0 bases from J, the junction contained 7 bases not matched to a gene.

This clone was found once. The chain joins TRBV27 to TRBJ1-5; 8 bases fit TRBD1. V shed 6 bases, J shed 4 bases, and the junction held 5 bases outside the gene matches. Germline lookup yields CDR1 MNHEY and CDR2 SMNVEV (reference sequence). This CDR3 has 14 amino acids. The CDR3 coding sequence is TGTGCCAGCAGCTTGGACAGGGAGAATCAGCCCCAGCATTTT. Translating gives CASSLDRENQPQHF.

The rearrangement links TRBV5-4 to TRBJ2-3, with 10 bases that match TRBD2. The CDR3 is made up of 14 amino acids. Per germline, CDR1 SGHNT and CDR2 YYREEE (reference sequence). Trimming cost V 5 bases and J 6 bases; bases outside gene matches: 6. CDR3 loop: CASRSFSGGDTQYF. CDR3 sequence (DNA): TGTGCCAGCAGGTCGTTTAGCGGGGGGGATACGCAGTATTTT.

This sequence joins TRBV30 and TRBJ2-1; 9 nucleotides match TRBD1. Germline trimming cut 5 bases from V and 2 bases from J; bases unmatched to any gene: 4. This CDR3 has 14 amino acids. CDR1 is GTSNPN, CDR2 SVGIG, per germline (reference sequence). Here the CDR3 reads CAWLGQGPYNEQFF. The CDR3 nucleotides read TGTGCCTGGTTGGGACAGGGCCCCTACAATGAGCAGTTCTTC.

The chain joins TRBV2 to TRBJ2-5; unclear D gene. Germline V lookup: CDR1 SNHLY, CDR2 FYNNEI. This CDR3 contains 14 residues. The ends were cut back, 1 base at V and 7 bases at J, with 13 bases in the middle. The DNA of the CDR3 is TGTGCCAGCAGTGAAGTTTACGCTCTGGGGACCCAGTACTTC. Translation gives CASSEVYALGTQYF.

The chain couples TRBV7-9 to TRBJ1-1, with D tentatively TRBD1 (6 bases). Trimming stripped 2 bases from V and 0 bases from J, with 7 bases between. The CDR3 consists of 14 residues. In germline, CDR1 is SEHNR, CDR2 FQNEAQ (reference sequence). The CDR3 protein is CASSLRGLNTEAFF. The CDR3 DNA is TGTGCCAGCAGCTTACGGGGGCTGAACACTGAAGCTTTCTTT.

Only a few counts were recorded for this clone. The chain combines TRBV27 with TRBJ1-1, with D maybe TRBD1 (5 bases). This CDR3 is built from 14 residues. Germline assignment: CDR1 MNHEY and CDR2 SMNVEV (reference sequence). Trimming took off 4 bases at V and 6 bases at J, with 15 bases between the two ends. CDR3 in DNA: TGTGCCAGCAGTTACTCCCTGGGGGGGGCTGAAGCTTTCTTT. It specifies CASSYSLGGAEAFF.

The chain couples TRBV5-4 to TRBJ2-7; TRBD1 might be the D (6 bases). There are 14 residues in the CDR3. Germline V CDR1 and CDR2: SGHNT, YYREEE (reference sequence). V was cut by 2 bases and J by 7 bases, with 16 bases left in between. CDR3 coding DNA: TGTGCCAGCAGCTTAGGGACACACTCGTCTGAGCAGTACTTC. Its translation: CASSLGTHSSEQYF.

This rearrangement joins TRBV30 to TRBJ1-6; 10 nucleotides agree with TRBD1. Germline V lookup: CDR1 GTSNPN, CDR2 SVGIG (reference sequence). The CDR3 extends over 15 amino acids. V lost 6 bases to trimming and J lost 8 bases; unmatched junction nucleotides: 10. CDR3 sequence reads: CACFPRTGGYSPLHF. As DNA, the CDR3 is TGTGCCTGCTTCCCCCGGACAGGGGGATATTCACCCCTCCACTTT.

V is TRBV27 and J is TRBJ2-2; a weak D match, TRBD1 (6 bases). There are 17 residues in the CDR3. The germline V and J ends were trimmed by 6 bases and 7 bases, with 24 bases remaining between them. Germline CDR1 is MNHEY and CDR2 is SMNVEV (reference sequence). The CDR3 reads CASRPGWGREQRGELFF. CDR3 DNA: TGTGCCAGCAGGCCCGGCTGGGGGCGCGAACAACGCGGGGAGCTGTTTTTT.

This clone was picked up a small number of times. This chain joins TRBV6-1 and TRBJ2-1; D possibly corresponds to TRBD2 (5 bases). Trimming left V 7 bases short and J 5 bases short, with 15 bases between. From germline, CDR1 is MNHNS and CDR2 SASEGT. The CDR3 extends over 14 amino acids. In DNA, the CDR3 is TGTGCCAGCACCCTCCTCTTGGAGGACAATGAGCAGTTCTTC. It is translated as CASTLLLEDNEQFF.

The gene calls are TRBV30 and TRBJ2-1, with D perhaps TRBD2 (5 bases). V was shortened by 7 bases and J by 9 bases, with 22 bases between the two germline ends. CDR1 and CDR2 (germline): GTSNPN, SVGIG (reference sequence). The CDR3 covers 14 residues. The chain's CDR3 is CASRRPSSGAEQFF. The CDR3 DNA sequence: TGTGCCTCCAGGAGGCCATCTTCGGGCGCTGAGCAGTTCTTC.

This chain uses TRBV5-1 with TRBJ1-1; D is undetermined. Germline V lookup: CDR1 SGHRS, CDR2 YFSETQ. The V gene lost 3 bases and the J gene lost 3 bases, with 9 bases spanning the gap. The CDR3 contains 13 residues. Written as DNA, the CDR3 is TGCGCCAGCAGCTATCAAGCGGACACTGAAGCTTTCTTT. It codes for CASSYQADTEAFF. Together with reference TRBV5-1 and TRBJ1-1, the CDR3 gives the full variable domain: KAGVTQTPRYLIKTRGQQVTLSCSPISGHRSVSWYQQTPGQGLQFLFEYFSETQRNKGNFPGRFSGRQFSNSRSEMNVSTLELGDSALYLCASSYQADTEAFFGQGTRLTVV.

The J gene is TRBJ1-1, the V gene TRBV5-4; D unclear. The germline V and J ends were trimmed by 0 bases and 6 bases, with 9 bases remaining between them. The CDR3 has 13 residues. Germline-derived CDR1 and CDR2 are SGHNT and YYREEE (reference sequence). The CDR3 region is CASSLEGWAEAFF. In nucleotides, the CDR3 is TGTGCCAGCAGCTTGGAGGGTTGGGCTGAAGCTTTCTTT.

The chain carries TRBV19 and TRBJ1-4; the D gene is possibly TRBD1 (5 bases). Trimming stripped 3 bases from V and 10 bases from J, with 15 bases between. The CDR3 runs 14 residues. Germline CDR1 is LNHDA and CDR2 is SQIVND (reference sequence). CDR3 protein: CASSMTVSVGKLFF. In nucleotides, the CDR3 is TGTGCCAGTAGTATGACAGTTTCAGTAGGAAAACTGTTTTTT.

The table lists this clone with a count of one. CDR3 in DNA: TGTGCCAGCAGTTTGAACAGGGGGCTCTCTGAAGCTTTCTTT. Translation gives CASSLNRGLSEAFF. The V gene is TRBV27, the J gene TRBJ1-1; TRBD1 agrees at 9 bases. The V and J ends lost 3 bases and 6 bases, in that order; junction bases with no gene match: 5. The germline V gene has CDR1 MNHEY and CDR2 SMNVEV (reference sequence). This CDR3 is built from 14 residues.

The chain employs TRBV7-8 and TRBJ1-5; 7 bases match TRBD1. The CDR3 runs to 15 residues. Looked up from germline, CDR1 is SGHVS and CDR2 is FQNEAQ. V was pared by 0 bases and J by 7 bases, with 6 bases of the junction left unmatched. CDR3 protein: CASSLAGGAGQPQHF. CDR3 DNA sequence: TGTGCCAGCAGCTTAGCAGGGGGCGCGGGGCAGCCCCAGCATTTT.

The CDR3 DNA reads TGTGCCAGCTCACCACATTCGCTAGGAGCCTCCTACAATGAGCAGTTCTTC. This sequence encodes CASSPHSLGASYNEQFF. The chain is built from TRBV18 and TRBJ2-1; no firm D call. The germline CDR1 and CDR2 sequences are KGHSH and LQKENI. The CDR3 totals 17 residues. V was cut by 1 base and J by 0 bases, with 13 bases left in between.

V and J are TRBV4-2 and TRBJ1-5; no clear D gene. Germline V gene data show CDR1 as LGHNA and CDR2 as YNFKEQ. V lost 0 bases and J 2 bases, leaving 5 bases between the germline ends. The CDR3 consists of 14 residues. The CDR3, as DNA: TGTGCCAGCAGCCAAGATGGGGGCAATCAGCCCCAGCATTTT. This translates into CASSQDGGNQPQHF.

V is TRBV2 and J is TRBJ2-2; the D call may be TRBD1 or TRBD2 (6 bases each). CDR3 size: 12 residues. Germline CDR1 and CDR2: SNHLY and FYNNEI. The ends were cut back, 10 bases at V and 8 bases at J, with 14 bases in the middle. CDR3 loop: CAITRGPGELFF. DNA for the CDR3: TGTGCCATCACCCGGGGGCCGGGGGAGCTGTTTTTT.

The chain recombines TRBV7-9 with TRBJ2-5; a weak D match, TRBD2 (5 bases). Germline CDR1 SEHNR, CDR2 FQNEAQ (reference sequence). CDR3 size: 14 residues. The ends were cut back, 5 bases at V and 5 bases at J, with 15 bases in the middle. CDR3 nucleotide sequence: TGTGCCAGCAGCCCCTCGCTGGCGGGTGAGACCCAGTACTTC. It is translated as CASSPSLAGETQYF.